This is a list of T cell receptor beta chains from one sample in a study of blood T cell repertoires in COVID-19. Here immunoSEQ multiplex PCR was the method, and the copy in TCRdb shows in-frame clones only, minus some. The sample contains 150,000 to 200,000 clones, 88% of which appear only once. The material sequenced was PBMCs or T cells enriched from blood (not recorded which). Receptor source: a woman aged 18-29 years who had recovered from COVID-19. Both conserved end residues are part of each CDR3. The D gene is left open where the match is weak. The size field is filled for only some rows; it gives once, few, many or a size class.

J gene,clone size,CDR3 length,V gene,D gene,CDR3 protein,CDR3 DNA
TRBJ2-1,NA,20,TRBV6-2/TRBV6-3,NA,CASSYSSTLLWDKPYNEQFF,TGTGCCAGCAGTTACTCGTCGACGCTTCTCTGGGACAAACCTTACAATGAGCAGTTCTTC
TRBJ2-5,NA,15,TRBV6-5,NA,CASSRTGQQGETQYF,TGTGCCAGCAGTCGAACAGGGCAACAAGGGGAGACCCAGTACTTC
TRBJ2-7,NA,14,TRBV3-1/TRBV3-2,TRBD1,CASSQDRGRYEQYF,TGTGCCAGCAGCCAAGACAGGGGGCGTTATGAGCAGTACTTC
TRBJ2-7,NA,17,TRBV5-1,TRBD1,CASSLMDLRTGGVEQYF,TGCGCCAGCAGCTTGATGGACTTACGGACAGGGGGTGTCGAGCAGTACTTC
TRBJ2-3,NA,16,TRBV7-9,NA,CASSSGVWRSTDTQYF,TGTGCCAGCAGCTCGGGGGTTTGGCGGAGCACAGATACGCAGTATTTT
TRBJ2-7,NA,13,TRBV4-1,NA,CASSQTRQDEQYF,TGCGCCAGCAGCCAGACCCGACAGGACGAGCAGTACTTC
TRBJ1-4,NA,18,TRBV4-1,TRBD1,CASSQEYRGRMGGEKLFF,TGCGCCAGCAGCCAAGAATACAGGGGGCGCATGGGAGGTGAAAAACTGTTTTTT
TRBJ1-2,once,13,TRBV7-9,NA,CASSLVSSYGYTF,TGTGCCAGCAGCTTAGTGTCCAGCTATGGCTACACCTTC
TRBJ2-2,few,18,TRBV19,TRBD1,CASSIEKADRASTGELFF,TGTGCCAGTAGTATAGAAAAGGCGGACAGGGCGAGCACCGGGGAGCTGTTTTTT
TRBJ2-2,NA,14,TRBV5-8,NA,CASSVRGSTGELFF,TGTGCCAGCAGCGTCCGGGGTAGCACCGGGGAGCTGTTTTTT
TRBJ2-7,NA,15,TRBV5-3,TRBD2,CARSPGLAGSYEQYF,TGTGCCAGAAGCCCAGGACTAGCGGGATCCTACGAGCAGTACTTC
TRBJ2-1,NA,13,TRBV7-3,NA,CARGGKSYNEQFF,TGTGCCAGGGGGGGTAAATCCTACAATGAGCAGTTCTTC
TRBJ2-1,NA,17,TRBV4-3,NA,CASSQGTQPRPYNEQFF,TGCGCCAGCAGCCAAGGTACCCAACCGCGGCCCTACAATGAGCAGTTCTTC
TRBJ2-1,NA,14,TRBV7-2,TRBD1,CASSAGQGNNEQFF,TGTGCCAGCAGCGCGGGACAGGGAAACAATGAGCAGTTCTTC
TRBJ1-6,NA,17,TRBV7-9,NA,CASSSIVGVTNNSPLHF,TGTGCCAGCAGCTCCATAGTCGGGGTCACCAATAATTCACCCCTCCACTTT
TRBJ2-1,NA,11,TRBV20-1,NA,CSVRGSSEQFF,TGCAGTGTCCGGGGGAGTTCTGAGCAGTTCTTC
TRBJ1-1,NA,14,TRBV6-5,NA,CASSYGRGNTEAFF,TGTGCCAGCAGTTACGGTAGGGGAAACACTGAAGCTTTCTTT
TRBJ1-4,NA,16,TRBV3-1/TRBV3-2,TRBD1,CASSQAGTGLFEKLFF,TGTGCCAGCAGCCAAGCGGGGACAGGACTTTTTGAAAAACTGTTTTTT
TRBJ2-3,NA,13,TRBV12-3/TRBV12-4,NA,CASLGGLGDTQYF,TGTGCCAGCTTGGGGGGGCTAGGAGATACGCAGTATTTT
TRBJ2-7,NA,14,TRBV29-1,TRBD2,CSGLGRGDSYEQYF,TGCAGCGGATTAGGGCGGGGGGACTCCTACGAGCAGTACTTC
TRBJ2-3,NA,15,TRBV5-1,TRBD2,CASSFSSGVTDTQYF,TGCGCCAGCAGCTTCTCTAGCGGGGTGACAGATACGCAGTATTTT
TRBJ2-5,NA,17,TRBV2,NA,CASRGDIAEGRVETQYF,TGTGCCAGCAGGGGTGATATAGCGGAAGGTCGTGTAGAGACCCAGTACTTC